Listed below are T cell receptor beta chains from one sample, sequenced in a study of early T cells in non-severe SARS-CoV-2 infection. TCRdb re-analysed the 5' RACE reads in MiXCR, keeping a single row per CDR3 protein. This table has roughly 51,000 distinct CDR3 sequences, about 8% appearing once. The specimen was whole blood, collected at baseline. The receptor set was obtained from an adult who was a healthcare worker with PCR-confirmed SARS-CoV-2 infection or an uninfected control (not recorded which). The CDR3 runs from the conserved cysteine through the conserved F or W.

>TRBV19|TRBJ2-1
CASSMTSGSSYNEQFF
>TRBV15|TRBJ2-5
CATSREGLQETQYF
>TRBV5-1|TRBJ2-7
CASSLAGTSGSNQYF
>TRBV28|TRBJ2-1
CASMGLAKYNEQFF
>TRBV7-2|TRBJ2-7
CASGEWGAEQYF
>TRBV6-2/TRBV6-3|TRBJ2-4
CASSSTSGLAKNIQYF
>TRBV15|TRBJ1-5
CATGRPRGKSQPQHF
>TRBV25-1|TRBJ2-1
CASSDMSVSSYNEQFF
>TRBV11-2|TRBJ1-6
CASRLNRGKDSPLHF
>TRBV7-3|TRBJ1-1
CASSLKAGGSTEAFF
>TRBV19|TRBJ2-5
CASSGTGWGRQETQYF
>TRBV6-5|TRBJ2-3
CASSYSALADTQYF
>TRBV15|TRBJ1-6
CATSRLGGGYSPLHF
>TRBV27|TRBJ2-1
CATKVGPFEQFF
>TRBV28|TRBJ2-3
CASSFGSTDTQYF
>TRBV12-3/TRBV12-4|TRBJ1-5
CANSDQGAYSNQPQHF
>TRBV20-1|TRBJ2-3
CSARDNRLAGVTDTQYF
>TRBV9|TRBJ1-1
CASSVAAGNTEAFF
>TRBV18|TRBJ2-5
CASSPRTGGDRETQYF
>TRBV20-1|TRBJ2-7
CSASRTYRGADEQYF
>TRBV7-9|TRBJ2-7
CASSTGSYEQYF
>TRBV20-1|TRBJ2-3
CSGGGPSTDTQYF
>TRBV7-9|TRBJ1-2
CASSLAGTANYGYTF
>TRBV6-5|TRBJ2-1
CASKRGLGNEQFF
>TRBV28|TRBJ2-1
CASSRLADEQFF
>TRBV6-1|TRBJ1-5
CASSEAVYSNQPQHF
>TRBV7-6|TRBJ1-6
CASSLQPIGQGYNSPLHF
>TRBV9|TRBJ2-3
CASSVAHTDTQYF
>TRBV18|TRBJ2-2
CASSPRTLTGELFF
>TRBV12-3/TRBV12-4|TRBJ2-7
CASSYLGPVSSYEQYF
>TRBV4-3|TRBJ2-1
CASSPRSGGNEQFF
>TRBV7-6|TRBJ1-1
CASSAGQPNTEAFF
>TRBV20-1|TRBJ2-7
CSAPRTGGDEQYF
>TRBV7-3|TRBJ2-1
CASSLTGVVNEQFF
>TRBV7-2|TRBJ2-2
CASSLDPGPQFSTGELFF
>TRBV28|TRBJ2-7
CASTQTGTGTYEQYF
>TRBV20-1|TRBJ2-7
CSASPSTCEQYF
>TRBV7-3|TRBJ2-7
CASSPPTKFWEQYF
>TRBV2|TRBJ2-7
CASTPDRGSYEQYF
>TRBV6-5|TRBJ2-1
CASSSPSGSHYNEQFF
>TRBV6-2/TRBV6-3|TRBJ2-7
CASSYSLDSYEQYF
>TRBV9|TRBJ1-4
CASSERPGTGQVVF
>TRBV4-3|TRBJ2-2
CASSQGRGQWTGELFF
>TRBV7-6|TRBJ2-1
CASSSLSVHEQFF
>TRBV12-3/TRBV12-4|TRBJ2-6
CASSPQRSGANVLTF
>TRBV9|TRBJ2-3
CASSVGGYTDTQYF
>TRBV29-1|TRBJ2-5
CSSLAGGPAGETQYF
>TRBV6-2/TRBV6-3|TRBJ2-7
CASSYAGDYEQYF
>TRBV5-5|TRBJ1-1
CASSLELEAFF
>TRBV3-1|TRBJ1-1
CASSQAGALMNTEAFF
>TRBV7-2|TRBJ1-5
CASSPGTASMPQHF
>TRBV28|TRBJ2-2
CASSLWGDTGELFF
>TRBV4-2|TRBJ1-2
CASSQDVSLLRYTF
>TRBV20-1|TRBJ2-1
CSAREVVLAAYNEQFF
>TRBV7-2|TRBJ1-1
CASSLSLFQDTEAFF
>TRBV4-2|TRBJ2-1
CASSQDRSESSYNEQFF
>TRBV2|TRBJ1-2
CASSRTSLGYTF
>TRBV12-3/TRBV12-4|TRBJ2-7
CASRQTRRSYEQYF